This TCR beta chain was profiled in a study of cytomegalovirus exposure and HLA in healthy donors. For this clone: What it binds is unknown.

The CDR3 spans 16 residues. Trimming left V 5 bases short and J 1 base short, with 15 bases between. Per the germline V gene, CDR1 is MGHRA and CDR2 is YSYEKL. Whole-study results and caveats: Most TCR sequences were seen very rarely across donors, but some public TCRs occurred in many.

Data came from immunoSEQ multiplex PCR; TCRdb stores just in-frame clones and leaves some out. The table has some 170,000 clones, approximately 86% seen once; the top ten hold under 3.5%. A 120-subject validation cohort, separate from the approximately 670-subject first cohort, supplied the donors. Sample: PBMCs. The sequence derives from a man between 18 and 29 years old in good health and CMV-seropositive. The chain carries TRBV4-1 and TRBJ2-1; D possibly corresponds to TRBD2 (5 bases). CDR3 nucleotide sequence: TGCGCCAGCAGCTTCAACAGAGGGATTTCCTACAATGAGCAGTTCTTC. It is translated as CASSFNRGISYNEQFF.